This is a list of T cell receptor beta chains from one sample in a study of blood T cell repertoires in COVID-19. Measured with immunoSEQ multiplex PCR; TCRdb has only the in-frame clones, and not every one. The table lists about 75,000 clones, around two thirds of them singletons, with 2.5% to 3% in the top ten. Sequencing was carried out using peripheral blood. These receptors came from a human donor with acute or convalescent COVID-19. The donor label of this sample is uncertain. The CDR3 runs from the conserved cysteine through the conserved F or W. The D gene is left open where the match is weak. Clone size is shown for a subset of rows, as once, few, many or a class of expanded clone.

d_call	v_call	clone_size	j_call	cdr3_aa	cdr3_nt
TRBD2	TRBV5-5	NA	TRBJ2-5	CASSGMSGGTQTQYF	TGTGCCAGCAGCGGGATGAGCGGGGGTACGCAGACCCAGTACTTC
TRBD1	TRBV19	NA	TRBJ1-6	CASHSGTGFNSPLHF	TGTGCCAGTCACTCCGGGACAGGGTTTAATTCACCCCTCCACTTT
NA	TRBV27	NA	TRBJ1-4	CASSQRATNEKLFF	TGTGCCAGCAGTCAGCGAGCAACTAATGAAAAACTGTTTTTT
TRBD2	TRBV7-3	NA	TRBJ2-1	CASSLDSGYNEQFF	TGTGCCAGCAGCTTAGATAGCGGGTACAATGAGCAGTTCTTC
NA	TRBV5-1	NA	TRBJ1-3	CASSPFSGNTIYF	TGCGCCAGCAGCCCCTTCTCTGGAAACACCATATATTTT
TRBD1	TRBV4-1	NA	TRBJ2-2	CASSQGGQGAGELFF	TGCGCCAGCAGCCAGGGGGGACAGGGGGCCGGGGAGCTGTTTTTT
NA	TRBV15	NA	TRBJ1-5	CATRNEDSSNQPQHF	TGTGCCACCAGGAACGAGGACAGCAGCAATCAGCCCCAGCATTTT
NA	TRBV6-5	NA	TRBJ1-1	CASSFQTGEAFF	TGTGCCAGCAGTTTTCAGACAGGTGAAGCTTTCTTT
NA	TRBV10-3	few	TRBJ2-2	CAISALSTVNTGELFF	TGTGCCATCAGTGCGCTCTCGACTGTGAACACCGGGGAGCTGTTTTTT
TRBD1	TRBV6-2/TRBV6-3	NA	TRBJ2-5	CASSETGYQETQYF	TGTGCCAGCAGCGAGACAGGGTACCAAGAGACCCAGTACTTC
TRBD1	TRBV19	NA	TRBJ1-1	CASSEYRGLEGTEAFF	TGTGCCAGTAGTGAGTACAGGGGACTAGAAGGAACTGAAGCTTTCTTT
NA	TRBV19	many	TRBJ1-2	CASSFEQTIGGYTF	TGTGCCAGTAGTTTTGAACAGACGATCGGCGGCTACACCTTC
TRBD1	TRBV6-5	NA	TRBJ1-1	CASSYGTVNTEAFF	TGTGCCAGCAGTTATGGGACAGTGAACACTGAAGCTTTCTTT
NA	TRBV2	NA	TRBJ2-3	CATRQGGQADTQYF	TGTGCCACCCGGCAGGGGGGCCAGGCAGATACGCAGTATTTT
NA	TRBV27	NA	TRBJ1-1	CASLGGSIMNTEAFF	TGTGCCAGCCTGGGGGGGAGCATCATGAACACTGAAGCTTTCTTT
NA	TRBV12-3/TRBV12-4	NA	TRBJ1-2	CASSRTTNYGYTF	TGTGCCAGCAGTCGGACAACTAACTATGGCTACACCTTC
TRBD2	TRBV7-2	NA	TRBJ2-1	CASSLETSGTYNEQFF	TGTGCCAGCAGCTTAGAGACTAGCGGGACCTACAATGAGCAGTTCTTC
NA	TRBV6-1	NA	TRBJ2-6	CASSEGRTGANVLTF	TGTGCCAGCAGTGAAGGGAGGACTGGGGCCAACGTCCTGACTTTC
TRBD1	TRBV27	NA	TRBJ1-4	CASSSRQGNEKLFF	TGTGCCAGCAGTTCCCGACAGGGGAATGAAAAACTGTTTTTT
NA	TRBV28	NA	TRBJ1-1	CASSSHGGLNTEAFF	TGTGCCAGCAGTTCCCACGGGGGGCTGAACACTGAAGCTTTCTTT
NA	TRBV4-3	NA	TRBJ2-7	CASSQGVSLSYEQYF	TGCGCCAGCAGCCAAGGAGTCTCACTCTCCTACGAGCAGTACTTC
TRBD1	TRBV5-1	once	TRBJ1-2	CASSDPGTGVSGYTF	TGCGCCAGCAGCGACCCGGGGACAGGAGTCAGTGGCTACACCTTC
NA	TRBV15	NA	TRBJ1-6	CATSSALRAGNSPLHF	TGTGCCACCAGCAGTGCCCTGAGGGCAGGCAATTCACCCCTCCACTTT
TRBD2	TRBV11-2	few	TRBJ2-2	CASSPDLAGTGELFF	TGTGCCAGCAGCCCGGACCTAGCGGGGACCGGGGAGCTGTTTTTT
NA	TRBV3-1/TRBV3-2	NA	TRBJ2-2	CASSLRRGKDTGELFF	TGTGCCAGCAGCCTAAGACGGGGGAAGGACACCGGGGAGCTGTTTTTT
TRBD2	TRBV5-1	once	TRBJ2-2	CASSPGPSGVLTGELFF	TGCGCCAGCAGCCCGGGTCCCAGCGGGGTGCTCACCGGGGAGCTGTTTTTT
TRBD2	TRBV6-2/TRBV6-3	NA	TRBJ2-1	CASSYELAGGDEQFF	TGTGCCAGCAGTTACGAACTAGCGGGGGGGGATGAGCAGTTCTTC
NA	TRBV5-4	NA	TRBJ1-5	CASSLEGSGAQHF	TGTGCCAGCAGCTTGGAGGGTTCGGGGGCCCAGCATTTT
TRBD2	TRBV7-6	NA	TRBJ2-2	CASSLGAGTSTTGELFF	TGTGCCAGCAGCTTGGGGGCCGGGACTAGCACCACCGGGGAGCTGTTTTTT
TRBD1	TRBV10-1	NA	TRBJ2-1	CASSEFTGGYYNEQFF	TGCGCCAGCAGTGAGTTCACAGGGGGCTACTACAATGAGCAGTTCTTC